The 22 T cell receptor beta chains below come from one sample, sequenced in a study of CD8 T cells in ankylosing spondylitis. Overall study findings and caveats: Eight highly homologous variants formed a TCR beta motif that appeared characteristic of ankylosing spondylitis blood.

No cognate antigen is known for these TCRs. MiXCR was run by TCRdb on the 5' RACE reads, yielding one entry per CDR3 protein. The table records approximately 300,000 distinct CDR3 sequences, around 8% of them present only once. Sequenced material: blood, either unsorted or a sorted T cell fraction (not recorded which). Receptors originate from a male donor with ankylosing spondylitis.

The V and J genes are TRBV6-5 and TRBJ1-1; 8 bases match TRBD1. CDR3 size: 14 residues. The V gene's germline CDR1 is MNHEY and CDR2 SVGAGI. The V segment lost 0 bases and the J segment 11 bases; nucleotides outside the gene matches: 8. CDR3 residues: CASSYSIYRGSAFF. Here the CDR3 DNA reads TGTGCCAGCAGTTACTCGATTTACAGGGGGAGTGCTTTCTTT.

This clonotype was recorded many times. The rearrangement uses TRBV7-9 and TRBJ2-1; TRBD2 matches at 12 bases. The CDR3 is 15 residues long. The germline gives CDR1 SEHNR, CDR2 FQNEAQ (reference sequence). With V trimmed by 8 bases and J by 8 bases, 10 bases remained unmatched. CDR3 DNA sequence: TGTGCCAGCGCTAGCGGGAGGGCTATGGGGGATGAGCAGTTCTTC. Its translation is CASASGRAMGDEQFF.

The CDR3 DNA sequence: TGTGCCAGAAGCGCGCGGGATATCCTTGAGCAGTTCTTC. It yields the protein CARSARDILEQFF. J is TRBJ2-1 and V is TRBV6-9; possibly TRBD2 for D (6 bases). The V gene's germline CDR1 is MNHGY and CDR2 SVAAGI. Trimming removed 9 bases from V and 9 bases from J, with 18 bases in between. The CDR3 covers 13 residues.

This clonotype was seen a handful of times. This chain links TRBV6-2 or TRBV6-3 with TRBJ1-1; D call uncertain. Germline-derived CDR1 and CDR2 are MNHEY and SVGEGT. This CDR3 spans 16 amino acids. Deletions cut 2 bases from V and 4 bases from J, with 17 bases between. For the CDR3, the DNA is TGTGCCAGCAGTTACCGTCTGGGAGGGATATCCACTGAAGCTTTCTTT. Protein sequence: CASSYRLGGISTEAFF.

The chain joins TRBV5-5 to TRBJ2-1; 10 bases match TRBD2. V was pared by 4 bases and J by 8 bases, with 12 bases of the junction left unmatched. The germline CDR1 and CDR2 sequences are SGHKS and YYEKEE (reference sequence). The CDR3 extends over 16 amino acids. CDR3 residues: CASSLPPSGRVDEQFF. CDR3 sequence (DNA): TGTGCCAGCAGCCTACCCCCTAGCGGGAGAGTTGATGAGCAGTTCTTC.

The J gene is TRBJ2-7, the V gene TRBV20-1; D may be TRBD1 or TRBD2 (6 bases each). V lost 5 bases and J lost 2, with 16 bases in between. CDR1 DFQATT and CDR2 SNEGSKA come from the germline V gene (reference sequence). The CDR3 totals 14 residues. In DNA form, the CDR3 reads TGCAGTGCTCGGAGGGGGTTTGGGGCCTACGAGCAGTACTTC. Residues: CSARRGFGAYEQYF.

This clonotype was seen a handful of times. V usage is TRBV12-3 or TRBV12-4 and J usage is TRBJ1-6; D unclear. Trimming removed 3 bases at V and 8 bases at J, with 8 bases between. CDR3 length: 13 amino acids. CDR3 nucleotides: TGTGCCAGCAGTTTCGGTGGGGATTCACCCCTCCACTTT. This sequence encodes CASSFGGDSPLHF.

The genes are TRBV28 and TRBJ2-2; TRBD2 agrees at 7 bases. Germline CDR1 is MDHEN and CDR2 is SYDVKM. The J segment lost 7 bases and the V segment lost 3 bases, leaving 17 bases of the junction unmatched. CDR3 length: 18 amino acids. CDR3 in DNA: TGTGCCAGCAGTTTCGGGGACTACTCCGCGGGAGTTGTCGGGGAGCTGTTTTTT. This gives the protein CASSFGDYSAGVVGELFF.

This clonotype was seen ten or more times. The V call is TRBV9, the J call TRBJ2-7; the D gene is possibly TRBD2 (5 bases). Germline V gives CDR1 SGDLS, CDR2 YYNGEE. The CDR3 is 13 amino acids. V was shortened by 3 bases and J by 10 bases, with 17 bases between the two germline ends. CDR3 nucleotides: TGTGCCAGCAGCGGGACGGGATCTCCCTCTCAGTACTTC. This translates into CASSGTGSPSQYF.

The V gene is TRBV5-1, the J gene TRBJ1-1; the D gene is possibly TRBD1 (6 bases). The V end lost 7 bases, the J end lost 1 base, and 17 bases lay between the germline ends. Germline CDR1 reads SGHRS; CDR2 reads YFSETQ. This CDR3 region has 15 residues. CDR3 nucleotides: TGCGCCAGCCTGAGAGGGGACACGCCGAACACTGAAGCTTTCTTT. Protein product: CASLRGDTPNTEAFF.

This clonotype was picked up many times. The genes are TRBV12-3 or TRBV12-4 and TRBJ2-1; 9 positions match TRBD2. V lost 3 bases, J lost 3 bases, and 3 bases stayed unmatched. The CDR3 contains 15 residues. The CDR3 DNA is TGTGCCAGCAGTTTTCGTAGCGGGGGCTACAATGAGCAGTTCTTC. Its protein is CASSFRSGGYNEQFF.

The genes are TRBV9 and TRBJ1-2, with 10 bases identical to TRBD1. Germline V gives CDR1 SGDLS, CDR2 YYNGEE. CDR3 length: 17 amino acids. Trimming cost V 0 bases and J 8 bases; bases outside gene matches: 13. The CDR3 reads CASSVALGTGERTGYTF. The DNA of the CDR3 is TGTGCCAGCAGCGTAGCCCTCGGGACAGGGGAACGGACGGGCTACACCTTC.

The DNA of the CDR3 is TGTGCCAGCAGCCCAACCTCCCGACTAGCGGTCTTCCTTACCTACAATGAGCAGTTCTTC. Protein sequence: CASSPTSRLAVFLTYNEQFF. This chain uses TRBV3-1 with TRBJ2-1, with 9 positions matching TRBD2. The V segment lost 4 bases and the J segment 2 bases; nucleotides outside the gene matches: 18. CDR1 is LGHDT, CDR2 YNNKEL, per germline (reference sequence). The CDR3 runs to 20 residues.

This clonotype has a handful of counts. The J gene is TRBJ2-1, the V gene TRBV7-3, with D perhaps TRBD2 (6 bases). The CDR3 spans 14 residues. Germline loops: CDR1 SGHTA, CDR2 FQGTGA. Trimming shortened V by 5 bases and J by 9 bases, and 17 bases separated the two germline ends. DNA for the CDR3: TGTGCCAGCAGCCTTGACCGAGTGGGGGGTGAGCAGTTCTTC. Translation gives CASSLDRVGGEQFF.

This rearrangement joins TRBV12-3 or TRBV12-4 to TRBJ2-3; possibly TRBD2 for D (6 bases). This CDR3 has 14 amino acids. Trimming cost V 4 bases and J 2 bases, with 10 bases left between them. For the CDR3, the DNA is TGTGCCAGCAGTTCCCGGGACTCCACAGATACGCAGTATTTT. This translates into CASSSRDSTDTQYF.

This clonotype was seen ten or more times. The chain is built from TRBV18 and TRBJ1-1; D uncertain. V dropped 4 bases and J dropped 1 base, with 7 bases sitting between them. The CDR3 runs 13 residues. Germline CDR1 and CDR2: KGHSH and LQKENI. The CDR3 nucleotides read TGTGCCAGCTCACGCGTGGGGAACACTGAAGCTTTCTTT. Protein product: CASSRVGNTEAFF.

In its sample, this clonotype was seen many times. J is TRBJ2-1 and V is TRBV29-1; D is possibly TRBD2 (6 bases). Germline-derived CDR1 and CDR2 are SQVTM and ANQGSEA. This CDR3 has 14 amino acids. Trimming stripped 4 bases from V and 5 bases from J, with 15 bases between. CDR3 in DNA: TGCAGCGTTGGTTGGCGGGGTGGGAACAATGAGCAGTTCTTC. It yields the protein CSVGWRGGNNEQFF.

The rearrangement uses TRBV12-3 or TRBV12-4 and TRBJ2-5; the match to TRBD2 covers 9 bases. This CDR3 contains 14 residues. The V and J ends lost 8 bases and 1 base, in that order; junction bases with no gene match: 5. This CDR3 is CASLAGAFQETQYF. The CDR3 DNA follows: TGTGCCAGCTTAGCGGGAGCCTTCCAAGAGACCCAGTACTTC.

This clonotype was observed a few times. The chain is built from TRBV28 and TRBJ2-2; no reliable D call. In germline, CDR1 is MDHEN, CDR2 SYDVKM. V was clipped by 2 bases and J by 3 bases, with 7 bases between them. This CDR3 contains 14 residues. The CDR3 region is CASSLLQHTGELFF. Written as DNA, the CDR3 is TGTGCCAGCAGTTTACTTCAGCACACCGGGGAGCTGTTTTTT.

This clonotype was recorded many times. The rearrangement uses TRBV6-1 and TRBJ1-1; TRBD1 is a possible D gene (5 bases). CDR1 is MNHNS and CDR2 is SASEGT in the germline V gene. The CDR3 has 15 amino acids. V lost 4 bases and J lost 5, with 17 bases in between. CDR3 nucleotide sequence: TGTGCCAGCAGTGGCGTCCGGGGGGGGGAAACTGAAGCTTTCTTT. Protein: CASSGVRGGETEAFF.

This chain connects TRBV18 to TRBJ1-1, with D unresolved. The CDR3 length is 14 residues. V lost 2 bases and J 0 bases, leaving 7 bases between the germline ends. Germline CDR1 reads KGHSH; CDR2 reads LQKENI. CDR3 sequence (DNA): TGTGCCAGCTCACCAAGTGATTTGAACACTGAAGCTTTCTTT. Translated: CASSPSDLNTEAFF.

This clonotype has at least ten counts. This CDR3 reads CAISGRNQETQYF. Written as DNA, the CDR3 is TGTGCCATCAGTGGCCGGAATCAAGAGACCCAGTACTTC. V and J are TRBV10-3 and TRBJ2-5; D gene unclear. The CDR3 has 13 residues. Germline V CDR1 and CDR2: ENHRY, SYGVKD. The V end lost 4 bases, the J end lost 2 bases, and 8 bases lay between the germline ends.